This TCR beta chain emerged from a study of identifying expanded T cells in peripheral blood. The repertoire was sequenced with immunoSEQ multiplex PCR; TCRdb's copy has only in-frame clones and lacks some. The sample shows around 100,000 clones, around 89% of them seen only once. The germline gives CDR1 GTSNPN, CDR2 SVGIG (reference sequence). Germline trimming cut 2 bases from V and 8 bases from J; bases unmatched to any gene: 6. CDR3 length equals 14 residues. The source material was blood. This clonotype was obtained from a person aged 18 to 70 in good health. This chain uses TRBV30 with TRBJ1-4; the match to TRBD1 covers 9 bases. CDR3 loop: CAWSSGQGREKLFF. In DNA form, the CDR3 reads TGTGCCTGGAGTTCAGGACAGGGGAGGGAAAAACTGTTTTTT.